This entry lists 23 T cell receptor beta chains sequenced from one sample in a study of cytomegalovirus exposure and HLA in healthy donors (dated by TCRdb to 2017 to 2019). The library was obtained by the immunoSEQ multiplex PCR assay. A mixture of 60 forward primers for TCR Vbeta segments and 13 reverse primers for TCR Jbeta segments was used in the multiplex PCR. TCRdb carries this immuneACCESS record with in-frame sequences only. Its versions omit some clonotypes, under half of them owing to an unresolved V gene in the studies checked, with the rest unexplained. This sample gives 150,000 or so clones in total; approximately 82% of them show up just once. The ten biggest clones cover roughly 1.4% of the sample. The sequencing input was PBMCs. The origin of the receptors is a man aged 25 to 45 in good health and CMV-seropositive.

The V gene is TRBV5-1, the J gene TRBJ1-6; 7 bases fit TRBD1. The V gene end was trimmed by 4 bases and the J gene end by 8 bases; junction bases not matched to a gene: 9. Germline V gene data show CDR1 as SGHRS and CDR2 as YFSETQ. This CDR3 comprises 15 residues. This chain's CDR3 is CASSRDSSIDSPLHF. CDR3 DNA sequence: TGCGCCAGCAGCCGGGACAGCTCAATTGATTCACCCCTCCACTTT. Full variable domain (remainder filled in from reference TRBV5-1 and TRBJ1-6): KAGVTQTPRYLIKTRGQQVTLSCSPISGHRSVSWYQQTPGQGLQFLFEYFSETQRNKGNFPGRFSGRQFSNSRSEMNVSTLELGDSALYLCASSRDSSIDSPLHFGNGTRLTVT.

This clone has only a few counts. The chain uses TRBV19 and TRBJ2-1; TRBD2 might be the D (5 bases). V was cut by 5 bases and J by 0 bases, with 8 bases left in between. The germline V gene has CDR1 LNHDA and CDR2 SQIVND (reference sequence). The CDR3 runs 14 residues. The CDR3 DNA follows: TGTGCCAGTAGTCGGACTCCCTCCTACAATGAGCAGTTCTTC. Translation: CASSRTPSYNEQFF.

This chain connects TRBV7-8 to TRBJ2-2; weak D call: TRBD1 (5 bases). Germline CDR1 and CDR2: SGHVS and FQNEAQ. V was cut by 3 bases and J by 6 bases, with 11 bases left in between. The CDR3 spans 14 residues. The CDR3 bases are TGTGCCAGCAGCTTGGTAGGGGTGGCCGGGGAGCTGTTTTTT. Residues: CASSLVGVAGELFF.

The chain has TRBV18 and TRBJ1-5; D may be TRBD1 (6 bases). Per the germline V gene, CDR1 is KGHSH and CDR2 is LQKENI. V lost 6 bases and J 3 bases, leaving 18 bases between the germline ends. The CDR3 spans 16 residues. The CDR3 region has the DNA TGTGCCAGCTCCCAAGCGGACAGCCTAACCAATCAGCCCCAGCATTTT. Protein product: CASSQADSLTNQPQHF.

The V gene is TRBV4-2, the J gene TRBJ1-1; TRBD1 is a possible D gene (5 bases). CDR1 LGHNA and CDR2 YNFKEQ come from the germline V gene. Trimming shortened V by 1 base and J by 1 base, and 13 bases separated the two germline ends. The CDR3 totals 16 residues. CDR3 in amino acids: CASSQGFGHSNTEAFF. The CDR3 DNA reads TGTGCCAGCAGCCAAGGTTTTGGACACTCGAACACTGAAGCTTTCTTT.

The V gene is TRBV5-5, the J gene TRBJ2-7, with D hard to call. CDR1 and CDR2 (germline): SGHKS, YYEKEE (reference sequence). CDR3 length equals 13 residues. V was pared by 5 bases and J by 3 bases, with 12 bases between. CDR3 in amino acids: CASSPPAYYEQYF. The CDR3 bases are TGTGCCAGCAGTCCCCCCGCCTACTACGAGCAGTACTTC.

This sequence joins TRBV29-1 and TRBJ2-3; no clear D gene. The CDR3 consists of 13 residues. CDR1 and CDR2 (germline): SQVTM, ANQGSEA. CDR3 sequence reads: CTVGSPNRDTQYF. Written as DNA, the CDR3 is TGCACAGTTGGTAGCCCAAACCGGGATACGCAGTATTTT.

The chain uses TRBV7-3 and TRBJ2-1, with 7 bases lining up with TRBD1. V lost 5 bases to trimming and J lost 8 bases; unmatched junction nucleotides: 12. Germline CDR1 and CDR2: SGHTA and FQGTGA. This CDR3 is 15 amino acids long. DNA for the CDR3: TGTGCCAGCAGCCGTACAGGACAGGACATGGATGAGCAGTTCTTC. Its protein product is CASSRTGQDMDEQFF.

The chain joins TRBV5-4 to TRBJ1-1; 10 bases are a match to TRBD1. The junction had 6 bases not matched to a gene; V was cut back by 3 bases and J by 4 bases. The CDR3 spans 15 residues. CDR1 is SGHNT and CDR2 is YYREEE in the germline V gene (reference sequence). CDR3 amino acids: CASSSYRDRGTEAFF. The CDR3, as DNA: TGTGCCAGCAGCTCATACCGGGACAGGGGCACTGAAGCTTTCTTT.

The V call is TRBV7-2, the J call TRBJ2-1; 13 bases line up with TRBD2. J lost 0 bases, V lost 5 bases, and 7 bases had no gene match. The CDR3 covers 18 residues. The germline gives CDR1 SGHTA, CDR2 FQGNSA. CDR3 amino acids: CASSGGLAGFGSYNEQFF. In nucleotides, the CDR3 is TGTGCCAGCAGCGGGGGACTAGCGGGATTCGGCTCCTACAATGAGCAGTTCTTC.

The chain carries TRBV9 and TRBJ1-3; TRBD1 matches 8 bases. This CDR3 is 16 amino acids long. Trimming cost V 3 bases and J 4 bases; bases outside gene matches: 9. Germline loops: CDR1 SGDLS, CDR2 YYNGEE. CDR3 in DNA: TGTGCCAGCAGCGAGACGACCGGGACAGGCGGAAACACCATATATTTT. Translated: CASSETTGTGGNTIYF.

The V call is TRBV9, the J call TRBJ2-1; 9 bases match TRBD2. Per the germline V gene, CDR1 is SGDLS and CDR2 is YYNGEE. CDR3 length: 15 residues. The trim removed 2 bases at V and 3 bases at J, leaving 3 bases unmatched. As DNA, the CDR3 is TGTGCCAGCAGCGTGATTAGCGGGAGCTACAATGAGCAGTTCTTC. Encoded protein: CASSVISGSYNEQFF.

The sample holds a few counts of this clone. The chain combines TRBV6-6 with TRBJ1-2; 8 positions match TRBD1. The CDR3 has 14 amino acids. Germline assignment: CDR1 MNHNY and CDR2 SVGAGI (reference sequence). V shed 7 bases and J 5 bases; nucleotides not matched to a gene: 9. The CDR3 DNA reads TGTGCCAGCACCCAGGGGGCCGGGAGATATGGCTACACCTTC. Translation gives CASTQGAGRYGYTF.

The V gene is TRBV9, the J gene TRBJ2-2, with D possibly TRBD1 on 6 matching bases. Germline assignment: CDR1 SGDLS and CDR2 YYNGEE. The CDR3 contains 14 residues. Trimming shortened V by 6 bases and J by 4 bases, and 13 bases separated the two germline ends. The CDR3 sequence: CASTPGHITGELFF. The DNA for the CDR3 is TGTGCCAGCACCCCGGGACACATCACCGGGGAGCTGTTTTTT.

Only one count was recorded for this clone. In DNA form, the CDR3 reads TGTGCCAGCGACAATGACGGGGGGGGGCAGCCCCAGCATTTT. This translates into CASDNDGGGQPQHF. The chain combines TRBV7-9 with TRBJ1-5; D possibly corresponds to TRBD1 (5 bases). This CDR3 comprises 14 residues. Trimming took 8 bases from V and 7 from J, leaving 18 bases between them. Germline CDR1 reads SEHNR; CDR2 reads FQNEAQ (reference sequence). Full variable domain (remainder filled in from reference TRBV7-9 and TRBJ1-5): DTGVSQNPRHKITKRGQNVTFRCDPISEHNRLYWYRQTLGQGPEFLTYFQNEAQLEKSRLLSDRFSAERPKGSFSTLEIQRTEQGDSAMYLCASDNDGGGQPQHFGDGTRLSIL.

This sequence joins TRBV11-2 and TRBJ2-1; perhaps TRBD2 as D (5 bases). CDR3 length: 14 amino acids. Trimming removed 5 bases at V and 7 bases at J, with 15 bases between. Germline values: CDR1 SGHAT, CDR2 FQNNGV. The CDR3: CASSLHGVSNEQFF. In nucleotides, the CDR3 is TGTGCCAGCAGCCTTCACGGGGTGAGTAATGAGCAGTTCTTC.

The V and J genes are TRBV6-6 and TRBJ2-2, with a tentative D call TRBD2 (6 bases). This CDR3 comprises 15 residues. The V end was cut by 4 bases, the J end by 4 bases, with 13 bases between. The germline gives CDR1 MNHNY, CDR2 SVGAGI (reference sequence). The CDR3: CASSFSTGVTGELFF. The CDR3 nucleotides are TGTGCCAGCAGTTTTTCAACGGGAGTCACCGGGGAGCTGTTTTTT.

V usage is TRBV11-1 and J usage is TRBJ2-2; 8 positions match TRBD1. Germline lookup yields CDR1 SGHAT and CDR2 FQDESV (reference sequence). This CDR3 is built from 17 residues. The J segment lost 3 bases and the V segment lost 6 bases, leaving 12 bases of the junction unmatched. CDR3 residues: CASRSGFPGGYTGELFF. The CDR3 DNA reads as TGTGCCAGCAGGTCAGGTTTTCCAGGGGGCTACACCGGGGAGCTGTTTTTT.

As concerns this clone: The same CDR3 is also encoded by other DNA sequences in this sample. The chain uses TRBV4-2 and TRBJ2-5; TRBD2 matches 11 bases. Per germline, CDR1 LGHNA and CDR2 YNFKEQ. Trimming removed 3 bases from V and 1 base from J; junction bases left unmatched: 4. The CDR3 is made up of 16 amino acids. The CDR3 loop is CASSHNLAGGQETQYF. CDR3 bases: TGTGCCAGCAGCCACAACCTAGCGGGAGGCCAAGAGACCCAGTACTTC.

The gene calls are TRBV28 and TRBJ2-5; D perhaps matches TRBD2 (5 bases). Germline V lookup: CDR1 MDHEN, CDR2 SYDVKM. The CDR3 contains 13 residues. The V end was cut by 3 bases, the J end by 5 bases, with 10 bases between. The CDR3 is CASSLASMETQYF. Here the CDR3 DNA reads TGTGCCAGCAGTTTGGCTAGCATGGAGACCCAGTACTTC.

As for this clone: It is unclear where the CDR3 begins or ends on the DNA, so no DNA is shown, and the CDR3 is as TCRdb lists it. The gene calls are TRBV30 and TRBJ2-7; TRBD1, the table's D call, lacks a check against the DNA. Per germline, CDR1 GTSNPN and CDR2 SVGIG (reference sequence). Both ends counted, the CDR3 spans 16 residues. CDR3: CAWSKFSAPGGHEQYF.

The chain carries TRBV5-4 and TRBJ2-2; perhaps TRBD1 as D (5 bases). The germline gives CDR1 SGHNT, CDR2 YYREEE (reference sequence). Trimming removed 3 bases from V and 1 base from J, with 7 bases in between. This CDR3 contains 14 residues. This chain's CDR3 is CASSYDRNTGELFF. CDR3 DNA: TGTGCCAGCAGCTACGACAGGAACACCGGGGAGCTGTTTTTT.

The chain combines TRBV5-1 with TRBJ2-7; TRBD1 matches 8 bases. The CDR3 covers 17 residues. Germline CDR1 is SGHRS and CDR2 is YFSETQ. The junction had 10 bases not matched to a gene; V was cut back by 0 bases and J by 2 bases. CDR3 DNA: TGCGCCAGCAGCTTGGCCCCCCAGGGGGCTATCCCCTACGAGCAGTACTTC. Its translation is CASSLAPQGAIPYEQYF.